The 24 T cell receptor beta chains given below trace back to one sample, sequenced in a study of blood T cell repertoires in COVID-19. Profiled with immunoSEQ multiplex PCR; TCRdb holds only in-frame clones, not every one. This sample has roughly 340,000 clones; roughly 89% occur once, and the top ten carry roughly 3.3%. Input material: peripheral blood. These receptors came from a woman under 30 who had recovered from COVID-19.

The J gene is TRBJ2-2, the V gene TRBV6-4; a weak D match, TRBD2 (7 bases). The CDR3 spans 17 residues. The V and J ends lost 0 bases and 0 bases respectively, with 11 bases between them. The germline V gene encodes CDR1 MRHNA and CDR2 SNTAGT. CDR3 sequence (DNA): TGTGCCAGCAGTGACTCAGGGGGGGGCGCGAACACCGGGGAGCTGTTTTTT. As protein: CASSDSGGGANTGELFF.

The J gene is TRBJ2-1, the V gene TRBV7-9; 7 nucleotides match TRBD1. The V and J ends lost 0 bases and 4 bases, in that order; junction bases with no gene match: 3. This CDR3 is 15 amino acids long. Germline V gives CDR1 SEHNR, CDR2 FQNEAQ (reference sequence). CDR3 protein: CASSLAGQKYNEQFF. The CDR3 bases are TGTGCCAGCAGCTTAGCGGGACAGAAGTACAATGAGCAGTTCTTC.

This clone was found once. The chain joins TRBV29-1 to TRBJ1-1; 8 nucleotides match TRBD1. Trimming removed 5 bases from V and 1 base from J; junction bases left unmatched: 3. Per germline, CDR1 SQVTM and CDR2 ANQGSEA. The CDR3 loop spans 13 amino acids. CDR3 amino acids: CSVRTGSNTEAFF. The CDR3 DNA is TGCAGCGTTCGGACAGGGTCGAACACTGAAGCTTTCTTT.

Only one count was recorded for this clone. The chain links TRBV19 to TRBJ2-1; 10 nucleotides agree with TRBD2. Germline CDR1 and CDR2: LNHDA and SQIVND (reference sequence). CDR3 length: 16 residues. After removal of 5 bases from V and 4 bases from J, the junction contained 8 bases not matched to a gene. As DNA, the CDR3 is TGTGCCAGTAGTGACCTACTAGCGGGGACATACAATGAGCAGTTCTTC. Protein product: CASSDLLAGTYNEQFF.

This rearrangement joins TRBV5-1 to TRBJ1-3; D not resolved. Per the germline V gene, CDR1 is SGHRS and CDR2 is YFSETQ. The CDR3 totals 16 residues. V was shortened by 1 base and J by 0 bases, with 11 bases between the two germline ends. CDR3 loop: CASSLTWRSSGNTIYF. The CDR3 nucleotides read TGCGCCAGCAGCTTGACTTGGCGGTCCTCTGGAAACACCATATATTTT.

J is TRBJ1-3 and V is TRBV12-5; D not certain. V was trimmed by 3 bases and J by 0 bases, leaving 9 bases between them. Germline lookup yields CDR1 LGHNT and CDR2 FRNRAP. CDR3 length: 15 amino acids. In DNA, the CDR3 is TGTGCTAGTGGTTTCGCTTGGGCCTCTGGAAACACCATATATTTT. This encodes CASGFAWASGNTIYF.

The V call is TRBV28, the J call TRBJ2-3; 8 nucleotides line up with TRBD2. The V segment lost 5 bases and the J segment 3 bases; nucleotides outside the gene matches: 4. Germline assignment: CDR1 MDHEN and CDR2 SYDVKM. The CDR3 has 14 residues. The CDR3 DNA is TGTGCCAGCAGTCGCGGGGGGAGGACAGATACGCAGTATTTT. It specifies CASSRGGRTDTQYF.

The J gene is TRBJ1-2, the V gene TRBV20-1; D gene ambiguous. From germline, CDR1 is DFQATT and CDR2 SNEGSKA (reference sequence). V lost 6 bases and J lost 8, with 10 bases in between. The CDR3 has 10 amino acids. The CDR3 region is CSAPTPGYTF. The CDR3 coding sequence is TGCAGTGCCCCTACCCCGGGCTACACCTTC.

Comment on this clone: Other nucleotide sequences in the sample specify the same CDR3. The chain combines TRBV18 with TRBJ1-4, with D possibly matching TRBD1 (5 bases). Deletions cut 2 bases from V and 0 bases from J, with 7 bases between. The CDR3 is 15 amino acids. The germline gives CDR1 KGHSH, CDR2 LQKENI. The CDR3 loop is CASSPDSATNEKLFF. In DNA form, the CDR3 reads TGTGCCAGCTCACCAGACAGTGCAACTAATGAAAAACTGTTTTTT.

The chain links TRBV4-3 to TRBJ1-3; 9 bases map to TRBD1. This CDR3 is 18 amino acids long. V trimming: 3 bases; J trimming: 2 bases; junction bases outside the gene matches: 11. Germline CDR1 and CDR2: LGHNA and YSLEER. CDR3 amino acids: CASSQDRGGLIPGNTIYF. The CDR3 DNA is TGCGCCAGCAGCCAGGACAGGGGTGGGCTAATTCCTGGAAACACCATATATTTT.

The gene calls are TRBV11-3 and TRBJ1-6; D gene ambiguous. CDR1 is SGHNT, CDR2 YENEEA, per germline. This CDR3 is 14 amino acids long. V was pared by 2 bases and J by 8 bases, with 10 bases between. CDR3 protein: CASSLRVGDSPLHF. Here the CDR3 DNA reads TGTGCCAGCAGCTTAAGAGTGGGAGATTCACCCCTCCACTTT.

The J gene is TRBJ1-2, the V gene TRBV9; D gene uncertain. Trimming left V 0 bases short and J 2 bases short, with 5 bases between. Germline CDR1 and CDR2: SGDLS and YYNGEE. This CDR3 has 13 residues. CDR3 protein: CASSVEANYGYTF. CDR3 bases: TGTGCCAGCAGCGTAGAAGCGAACTATGGCTACACCTTC. The full variable domain, completed using reference TRBV9 and TRBJ1-2, is DSGVTQTPKHLITATGQRVTLRCSPRSGDLSVYWYQQSLDQGLQFLIQYYNGEERAKGNILERFSAQQFPDLHSELNLSSLELGDSALYFCASSVEANYGYTFGSGTRLTVV.

The chain employs TRBV5-1 and TRBJ2-1, with a possible D match to TRBD1 (7 bases). This CDR3 is built from 17 residues. Germline V gene sequence: CDR1 SGHRS, CDR2 YFSETQ. V dropped 4 bases and J dropped 5 bases, with 22 bases sitting between them. The CDR3 region is CASSPGGNRDRNNEQFF. In DNA, the CDR3 is TGCGCCAGCAGCCCAGGGGGGAACCGGGACAGAAACAATGAGCAGTTCTTC.

The chain carries TRBV18 and TRBJ1-2; the match to TRBD1 covers 7 bases. CDR1 is KGHSH and CDR2 is LQKENI in the germline V gene. V was pared by 4 bases and J by 5 bases, with 10 bases of the junction left unmatched. The CDR3 spans 15 residues. The CDR3 region has the DNA TGTGCCAGCTCACTTCGGGACAGCTGGAATTATGGCTACACCTTC. Amino acids: CASSLRDSWNYGYTF.

DNA of the CDR3: TGTGCCAGCAGCCTCTGGAGCGACACCGGGGAGCTGTTTTTT. Translated: CASSLWSDTGELFF. V gene TRBV5-4 combines with J gene TRBJ2-2; no firm D call. The CDR3 has 14 residues. From germline, CDR1 is SGHNT and CDR2 YYREEE (reference sequence). The germline V and J ends were trimmed by 4 bases and 3 bases, with 10 bases remaining between them.

The rearrangement links TRBV7-9 to TRBJ2-1, with TRBD1 matching 9 bases. The length of the CDR3 is 15 residues. V dropped 5 bases and J dropped 6; count of bases not matched to a gene: 8. From germline, CDR1 is SEHNR and CDR2 FQNEAQ (reference sequence). CDR3 sequence: CASSPRDRGSNEQFF. Written as DNA, the CDR3 is TGTGCCAGCAGCCCTCGAGACAGGGGGTCCAATGAGCAGTTCTTC.

The rearrangement uses TRBV6-5 and TRBJ1-2; the D is unclear. V lost 0 bases, J lost 9 bases, and 5 bases lay in between. The CDR3 has 11 amino acids. Germline V gene data show CDR1 as MNHEY and CDR2 as SVGAGI. In DNA, the CDR3 is TGTGCCAGCAGTTACTCCGGGAGCTACACCTTC. It yields the protein CASSYSGSYTF.

The rearrangement uses TRBV7-6 and TRBJ1-1; unclear D gene. V was clipped by 5 bases and J by 5 bases, with 18 bases between them. CDR3 length equals 15 residues. CDR1 is SGHVS and CDR2 is FNYEAQ in the germline V gene. CDR3 loop: CASSPAPAQRTEAFF. The CDR3 DNA is TGTGCCAGCAGCCCCGCGCCCGCCCAGAGGACTGAAGCTTTCTTT.

This sequence joins TRBV21-1 and TRBJ2-1; the D call of TRBD2 is as the table states it, not checked on the DNA. TRBV21-1 is a pseudogene locus. CDR3 length: 17 amino acids. CDR3 region: CASRTSGRHTFYNEQFF. DNA for the CDR3: TGTGCCAGCAGAACCTCGGGGAGACACACCTTCTACAATGAGCAGTTCTTC.

This clone was counted once. V gene TRBV18 combines with J gene TRBJ2-5; D is possibly TRBD2 (5 bases). The CDR3 consists of 14 residues. The germline CDR1 and CDR2 sequences are KGHSH and LQKENI. V was clipped by 2 bases and J by 4 bases, with 11 bases between them. CDR3 protein: CASSPTSILETQYF. In nucleotides, the CDR3 is TGTGCCAGCTCACCAACTAGTATCCTAGAGACCCAGTACTTC. The entire variable domain, with the rest obtained from reference TRBV18 and TRBJ2-5, is as follows: NAGVMQNPRHLVRRRGQEARLRCSPMKGHSHVYWYRQLPEEGLKFMVYLQKENIIDESGMPKERFSAEFPKEGPSILRIQQVVRGDSAAYFCASSPTSILETQYFGPGTRLLVL.

This chain connects TRBV30 to TRBJ1-5, with TRBD1 matching 7 bases. CDR1 GTSNPN and CDR2 SVGIG come from the germline V gene (reference sequence). This CDR3 region has 14 residues. V lost 4 bases and J lost 5; bases outside the gene matches: 8. This CDR3 is CAWTSPGQHQPQHF. The CDR3, as DNA: TGTGCCTGGACTTCTCCGGGACAGCATCAGCCCCAGCATTTT.

In DNA, the CDR3 is TGTGCCAGCAGCTTAGTGGGACAGGGGGCCCTGAGTGGCTACACCTTC. Its protein product is CASSLVGQGALSGYTF. The rearrangement links TRBV7-2 to TRBJ1-2; 12 positions agree with TRBD1. Per germline, CDR1 SGHTA and CDR2 FQGNSA. The CDR3 covers 16 residues. Trimming cost V 1 base and J 7 bases; bases outside gene matches: 7.

The chain uses TRBV7-2 and TRBJ2-3, with 8 bases identical to TRBD2. V dropped 1 base and J dropped 6; count of bases not matched to a gene: 9. The CDR3 is 16 residues long. Per germline, CDR1 SGHTA and CDR2 FQGNSA. CDR3: CASSLVAGRGMDTQYF. In DNA form, the CDR3 reads TGTGCCAGCAGCTTAGTAGCGGGACGGGGAATGGATACGCAGTATTTT.

This chain joins TRBV19 and TRBJ2-1; 13 nucleotides agree with TRBD2. The V segment lost 6 bases and the J segment 6 bases; nucleotides outside the gene matches: 5. The CDR3 sequence is 15 residues long. Germline CDR1 and CDR2: LNHDA and SQIVND (reference sequence). CDR3 protein: CASSKTSGRANEQFF. In nucleotides, the CDR3 is TGTGCCAGTAGCAAAACTAGCGGGAGGGCCAATGAGCAGTTCTTC.